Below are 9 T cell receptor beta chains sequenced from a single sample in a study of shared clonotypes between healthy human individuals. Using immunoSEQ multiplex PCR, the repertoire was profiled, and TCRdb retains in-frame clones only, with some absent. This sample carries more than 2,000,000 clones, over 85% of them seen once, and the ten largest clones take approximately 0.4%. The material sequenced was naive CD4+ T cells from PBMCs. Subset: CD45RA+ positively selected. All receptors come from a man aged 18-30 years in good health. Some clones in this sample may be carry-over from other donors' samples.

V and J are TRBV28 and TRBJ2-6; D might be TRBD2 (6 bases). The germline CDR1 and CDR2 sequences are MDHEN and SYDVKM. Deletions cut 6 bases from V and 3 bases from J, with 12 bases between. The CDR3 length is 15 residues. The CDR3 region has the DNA TGTGCCAGCAGGGTGGAGGGTGGTGGGGCCAACGTCCTGACTTTC. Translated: CASRVEGGGANVLTF.

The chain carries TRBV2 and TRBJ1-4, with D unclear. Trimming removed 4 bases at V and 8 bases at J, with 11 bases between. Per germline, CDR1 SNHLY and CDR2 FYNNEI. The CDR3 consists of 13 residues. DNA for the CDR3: TGTGCCAGCAGTGGGACTTCGGGGGAAAAACTGTTTTTT. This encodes CASSGTSGEKLFF.

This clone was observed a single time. CDR3 sequence (DNA): TGCGCCAGCAGCCTAACCGGGACAGGGTCCTATGGCTACACCTTC. It codes for CASSLTGTGSYGYTF. The chain carries TRBV5-1 and TRBJ1-2, with TRBD1 identical over 9 bases. The CDR3 length is 15 residues. Losses at the gene ends were 4 bases for V and 4 bases for J; bases not matched to a gene: 8. The germline CDR1 and CDR2 sequences are SGHRS and YFSETQ.

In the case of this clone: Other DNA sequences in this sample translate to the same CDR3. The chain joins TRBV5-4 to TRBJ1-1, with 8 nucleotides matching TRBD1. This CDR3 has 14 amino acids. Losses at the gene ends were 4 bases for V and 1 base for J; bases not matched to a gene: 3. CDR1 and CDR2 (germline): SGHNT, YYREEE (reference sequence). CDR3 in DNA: TGTGCCAGCAGCCCACAGGGGGGGAACACTGAAGCTTTCTTT. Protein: CASSPQGGNTEAFF. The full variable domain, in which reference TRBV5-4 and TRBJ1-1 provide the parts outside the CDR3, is ETGVTQSPTHLIKTRGQQVTLRCSSQSGHNTVSWYQQALGQGPQFIFQYYREEENGRGNFPPRFSGLQFPNYSSELNVNALELDDSALYLCASSPQGGNTEAFFGQGTRLTVV.

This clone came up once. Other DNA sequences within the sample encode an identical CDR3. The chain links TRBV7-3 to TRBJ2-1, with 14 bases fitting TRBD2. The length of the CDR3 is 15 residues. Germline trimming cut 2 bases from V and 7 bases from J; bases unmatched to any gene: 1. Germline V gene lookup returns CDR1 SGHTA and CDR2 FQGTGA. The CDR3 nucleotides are TGTGCCAGCAGCTTAGGACTAGCGGGAGGTAATGAGCAGTTCTTC. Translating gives CASSLGLAGGNEQFF.

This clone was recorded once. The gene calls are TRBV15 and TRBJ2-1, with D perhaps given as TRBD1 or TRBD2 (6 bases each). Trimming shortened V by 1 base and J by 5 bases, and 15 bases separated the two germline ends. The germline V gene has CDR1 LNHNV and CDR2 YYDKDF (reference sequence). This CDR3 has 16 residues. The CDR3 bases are TGTGCCACCAGCAGAGGACGGAGGGACAATCACAATGAGCAGTTCTTC. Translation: CATSRGRRDNHNEQFF.

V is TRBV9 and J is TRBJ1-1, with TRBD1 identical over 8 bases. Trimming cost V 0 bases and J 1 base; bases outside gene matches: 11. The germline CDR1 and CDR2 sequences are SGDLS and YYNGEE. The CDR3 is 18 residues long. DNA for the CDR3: TGTGCCAGCAGCGTAGGGCTTCCGGACAGGGCTGGGAACACTGAAGCTTTCTTT. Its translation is CASSVGLPDRAGNTEAFF.

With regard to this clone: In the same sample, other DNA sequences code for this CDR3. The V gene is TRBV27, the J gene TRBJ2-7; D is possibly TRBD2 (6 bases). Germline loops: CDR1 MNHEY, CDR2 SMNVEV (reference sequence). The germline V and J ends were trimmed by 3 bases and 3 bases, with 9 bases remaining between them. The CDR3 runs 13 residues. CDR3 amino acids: CASSFPGGYEQYF. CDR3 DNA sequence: TGTGCCAGCAGTTTTCCCGGGGGCTACGAGCAGTACTTC.

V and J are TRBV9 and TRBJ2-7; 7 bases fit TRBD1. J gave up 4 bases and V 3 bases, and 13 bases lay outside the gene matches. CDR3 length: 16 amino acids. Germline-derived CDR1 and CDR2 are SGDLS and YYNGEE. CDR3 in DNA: TGTGCCAGCAGCGCCGGGGAAAGAAACAGGGGATACGAGCAGTACTTC. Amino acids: CASSAGERNRGYEQYF.